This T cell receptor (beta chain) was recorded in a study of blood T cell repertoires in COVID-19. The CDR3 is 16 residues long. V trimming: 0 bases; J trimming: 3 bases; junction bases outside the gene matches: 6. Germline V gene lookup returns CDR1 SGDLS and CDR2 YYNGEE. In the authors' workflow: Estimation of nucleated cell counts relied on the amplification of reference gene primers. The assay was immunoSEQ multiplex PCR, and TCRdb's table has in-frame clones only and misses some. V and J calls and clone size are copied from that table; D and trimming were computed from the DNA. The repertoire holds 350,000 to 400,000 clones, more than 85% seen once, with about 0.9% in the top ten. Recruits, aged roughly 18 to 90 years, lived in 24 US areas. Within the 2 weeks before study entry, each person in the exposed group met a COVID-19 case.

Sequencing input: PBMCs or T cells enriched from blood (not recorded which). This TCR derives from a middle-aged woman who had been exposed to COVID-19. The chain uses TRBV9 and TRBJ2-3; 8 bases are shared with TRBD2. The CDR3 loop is CASSVARGVITDTQYF. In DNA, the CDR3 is TGTGCCAGCAGCGTAGCGCGGGGGGTTATTACAGATACGCAGTATTTT.